These T cell receptor beta chains were read from a single sample in a study of shared clonotypes between healthy human individuals. Using immunoSEQ multiplex PCR, the repertoire was profiled, and TCRdb retains in-frame clones only, with some absent. The table shows millions of clones, with about 93% occurring only once. The sequenced sample was naive CD8+ T cells from PBMCs. These receptors were obtained from a young man in good health. Some clones in this sample may be carry-over from other donors' samples. Both conserved end residues are part of each CDR3.

cdr3_length,v_call,cdr3_aa
14,TRBV9,CASSAGGLAHEQYF
12,TRBV5-4,CASSLWGTEQFF
13,TRBV14,CASSPQGNTEAFF
16,TRBV27,CASSYWDRDNSYEQYF
15,TRBV2,CASSEWAGEDYGYTF
12,TRBV11-2,CASSLRGTEAFF
13,TRBV5-1,CASRTGPSYEQYF
18,TRBV23-1,CASSQTPSDKALTDTQYF
12,TRBV11-2,CASSIRPGELFF
11,TRBV20-1,CSARGNYEQYF
14,TRBV19,CASSNWTSYNEQFF
17,TRBV27,CASSLIGGRGPYYEQYF
16,TRBV27,CASSHVERGGTDTQYF
11,TRBV20-1,CSASEAGELFF
16,TRBV29-1,CSVEETRSISYNEQFF
13,TRBV14,CARFRGSIDEQFF
15,TRBV6-5,CASRITSGMLNEQFF
15,TRBV27,CASSFLAGLSYEQYF
14,TRBV27,CASSLGGAGQPQHF
13,TRBV9,CASSVESNTEAFF
17,TRBV4-1,CASSQEGGTRNYNEQFF
15,TRBV15,CATSDRGGTYNEQFF
16,TRBV28,CASRGTGTGVWQPQHF
13,TRBV7-3,CASSSWAGLGYTF
13,TRBV5-6,CASSSQALYGYTF
16,TRBV9,CASGASGLAEINEQFF
13,TRBV27,CASMDGRRPEAFF
17,TRBV4-2,CASSRKYGLAGDETQYF
16,TRBV4-3,CASSQDLLRKNTEAFF
17,TRBV5-4,CASSLELGGISTDTQYF
18,TRBV27,CASREYSGTPTSGNTIYF
15,TRBV9,CASSVVPSHLYEQYF
13,TRBV12-5,CASGPWPPYEQYF
13,TRBV10-3,CAISEGQGGELFF
12,TRBV29-1,CSVGQVLYEQYF
14,TRBV28,CASSSGQGPYEQYF
16,TRBV7-9,CASSLVGDLTNTEAFF
16,TRBV2,CASSVVRADRGNTIYF
15,TRBV6-1,CASSEEVAGGYEQYF
13,TRBV5-4,CASSLSQFYGYTF
20,TRBV7-8,CASSLATDRISGRAPDTQYF
17,TRBV11-2,CASSLEPSGRAHYEQYF
17,TRBV11-2,CASSLDSWGGTGYEQYF
15,TRBV6-5,CASSYGGTFSYEQYF
11,TRBV7-2,CASSSGNTIYF
17,TRBV29-1,CSVEDRVAYYRDNEQFF
15,TRBV28,CASSPPSGINQPQHF
15,TRBV28,CASRISWGTNYGYTF
15,TRBV7-9,CASSFVVSMNTEAFF
15,TRBV5-1,CASSLSRTGNEKLFF